The present entry profiles one TCR beta chain with its context. Using immunoSEQ multiplex PCR, the repertoire was profiled, and TCRdb retains in-frame clones only, with some absent. The sample records roughly 20,000 clones, approximately 97% being singletons. CDR1 is KGHSH and CDR2 is LQKENI in the germline V gene. The CDR3 covers 18 residues. V lost 3 bases, J lost 9 bases, and 17 bases stayed unmatched. These data originate in a study of monozygotic twins with cystic fibrosis. The sequencing input was blood. This TCR derives from a woman in her thirties with cystic fibrosis. The chain employs TRBV18 and TRBJ2-4, with 10 bases identical to TRBD2. This CDR3 reads CASSPNSLKAGGQAIQYF. CDR3 bases: TGTGCCAGCTCACCTAACTCCCTAAAAGCGGGGGGGCAGGCCATTCAGTACTTC.